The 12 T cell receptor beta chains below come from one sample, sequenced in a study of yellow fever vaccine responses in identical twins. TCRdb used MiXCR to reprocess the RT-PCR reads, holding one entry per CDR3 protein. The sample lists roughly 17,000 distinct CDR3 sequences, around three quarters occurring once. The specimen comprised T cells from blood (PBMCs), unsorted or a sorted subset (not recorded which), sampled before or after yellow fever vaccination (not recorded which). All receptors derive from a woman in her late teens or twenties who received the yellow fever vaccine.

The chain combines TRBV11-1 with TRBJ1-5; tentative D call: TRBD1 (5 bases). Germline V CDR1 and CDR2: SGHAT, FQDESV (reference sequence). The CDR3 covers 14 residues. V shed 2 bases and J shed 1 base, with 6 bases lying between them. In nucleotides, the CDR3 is TGTGCCAGCAGCTTATCAGGGAGCAATCAGCCCCAGCATTTT. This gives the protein CASSLSGSNQPQHF. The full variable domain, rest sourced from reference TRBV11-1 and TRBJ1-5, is EAEVAQSPRYKITEKSQAVAFWCDPISGHATLYWYRQILGQGPELLVQFQDESVVDDSQLPKDRFSAERLKGVDSTLKIQPAELGDSAMYLCASSLSGSNQPQHFGDGTRLSIL.

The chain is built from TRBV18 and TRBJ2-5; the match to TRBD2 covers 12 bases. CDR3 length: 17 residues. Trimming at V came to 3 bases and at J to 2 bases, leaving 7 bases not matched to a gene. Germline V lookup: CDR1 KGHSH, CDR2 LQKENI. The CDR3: CASSPPQTSGSQETQYF. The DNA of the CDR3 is TGTGCCAGCTCACCCCCTCAGACTAGCGGGAGTCAAGAGACCCAGTACTTC.

The CDR3 DNA is TGTGCCAGTAGCAAGGGGGCCGGGGAGCTGTTTTTT. It codes for CASSKGAGELFF. The chain uses TRBV19 and TRBJ2-2, with D perhaps matching TRBD1 (6 bases). Per germline, CDR1 LNHDA and CDR2 SQIVND (reference sequence). The ends were cut back, 6 bases at V and 6 bases at J, with 8 bases in the middle. The CDR3 has 12 amino acids.

For the CDR3, the DNA is TGTGCCAGCAGCGGAAGGACCGGGAGTAATGAAAAACTGTTTTTT. This sequence encodes CASSGRTGSNEKLFF. This chain uses TRBV11-1 with TRBJ1-4; D ambiguous. This CDR3 is 15 amino acids long. Germline assignment: CDR1 SGHAT and CDR2 FQDESV (reference sequence). Trimming cost V 5 bases and J 4 bases, with 14 bases left between them. The variable domain in full, completed from reference TRBV11-1 and TRBJ1-4, reads EAEVAQSPRYKITEKSQAVAFWCDPISGHATLYWYRQILGQGPELLVQFQDESVVDDSQLPKDRFSAERLKGVDSTLKIQPAELGDSAMYLCASSGRTGSNEKLFFGSGTQLSVL.

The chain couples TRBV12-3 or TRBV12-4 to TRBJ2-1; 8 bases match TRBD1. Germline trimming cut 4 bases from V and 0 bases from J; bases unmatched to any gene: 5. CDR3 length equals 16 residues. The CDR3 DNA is TGTGCCAGCAGTTCGGCAGGGGGCGCCTCCTACAATGAGCAGTTCTTC. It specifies CASSSAGGASYNEQFF.

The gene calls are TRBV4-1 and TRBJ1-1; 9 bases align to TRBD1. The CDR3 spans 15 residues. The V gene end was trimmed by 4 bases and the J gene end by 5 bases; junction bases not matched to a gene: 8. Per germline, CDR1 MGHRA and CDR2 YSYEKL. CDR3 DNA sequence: TGCGCCAGCAGCCTGGGGGACAGGGATTTTACTGAAGCTTTCTTT. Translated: CASSLGDRDFTEAFF.

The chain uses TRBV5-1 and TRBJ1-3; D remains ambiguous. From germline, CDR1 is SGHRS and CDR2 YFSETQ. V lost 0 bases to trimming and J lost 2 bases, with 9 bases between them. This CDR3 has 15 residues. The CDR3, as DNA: TGCGCCAGCAGCTTGGAGGGAGGCACTGGAAACACCATATATTTT. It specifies CASSLEGGTGNTIYF.

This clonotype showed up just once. Here the CDR3 DNA reads TGTGCCACCAGTGACCCTCCCGTAGGTGAGACCCAGTACTTC. Translated: CATSDPPVGETQYF. The chain is built from TRBV24-1 and TRBJ2-5; D remains ambiguous. V was clipped by 4 bases and J by 5 bases, with 13 bases between them. From germline, CDR1 is KGHDR and CDR2 SFDVKD. The CDR3 has 14 amino acids.

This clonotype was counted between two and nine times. CDR3 bases: TGTGCCAGCAGTTCCCTCGACAGGGACACTGAAGCTTTCTTT. Its translation is CASSSLDRDTEAFF. This chain connects TRBV28 to TRBJ1-1; 7 nucleotides line up with TRBD1. Germline lookup yields CDR1 MDHEN and CDR2 SYDVKM. The CDR3 covers 14 residues. J lost 3 bases, V lost 4 bases, and 5 bases had no gene match.

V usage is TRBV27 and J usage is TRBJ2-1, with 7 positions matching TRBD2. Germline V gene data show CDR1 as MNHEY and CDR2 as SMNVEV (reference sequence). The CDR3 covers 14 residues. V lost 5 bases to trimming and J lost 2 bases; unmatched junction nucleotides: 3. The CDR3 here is CASSLADTYNEQFF. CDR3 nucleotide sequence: TGTGCCAGCAGTCTAGCGGATACCTACAATGAGCAGTTCTTC.

The CDR3 sequence: CASSSRRDRVSETQYF. The CDR3 bases are TGTGCCAGCAGTTCGAGACGGGACAGGGTCTCGGAGACCCAGTACTTC. The rearrangement links TRBV6-2 or TRBV6-3 to TRBJ2-5; 9 bases are a match to TRBD1. Germline trimming cut 4 bases from V and 5 bases from J; bases unmatched to any gene: 11. CDR3 length: 16 amino acids. From germline, CDR1 is MNHEY and CDR2 SVGEGT.

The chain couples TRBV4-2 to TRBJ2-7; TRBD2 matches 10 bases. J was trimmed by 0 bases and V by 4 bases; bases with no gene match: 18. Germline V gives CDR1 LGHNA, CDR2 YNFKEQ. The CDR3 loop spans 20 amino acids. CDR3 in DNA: TGTGCCAGCAGCCCGATACAGCGGGAGGGCCCACCCTTTGGCTCCTACGAGCAGTACTTC. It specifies CASSPIQREGPPFGSYEQYF.